Below are 18 T cell receptor beta chains sequenced from a single sample in a study of blood T cell repertoires in COVID-19. Clones were sequenced by immunoSEQ multiplex PCR, and TCRdb holds only the in-frame ones, with some missing. The sample carries approximately 130,000 clones, around 87% recorded once. The specimen was peripheral blood. Every receptor here comes from a man over 45 with active COVID-19.

The gene calls are TRBV7-2 and TRBJ1-2; 8 bases fit TRBD1. This CDR3 has 14 amino acids. CDR1 is SGHTA, CDR2 FQGNSA, per germline. V dropped 1 base and J dropped 7; count of bases not matched to a gene: 5. CDR3 DNA sequence: TGTGCCAGCAGCTTAGGGCAGGGGGCGAGTGGCTACACCTTC. Translation: CASSLGQGASGYTF.

This clone was seen more than once but under ten times. J is TRBJ1-1 and V is TRBV6-2 or TRBV6-3, with D unresolved. V lost 4 bases to trimming and J lost 3 bases, with 6 bases between them. This CDR3 is 12 amino acids long. Germline CDR1 MNHEY, CDR2 SVGEGT. The CDR3 DNA follows: TGTGCCAGCAGTTCCTCCTACACTGAAGCTTTCTTT. Its translation: CASSSSYTEAFF.

This clone appeared a single time. The J gene is TRBJ2-5, the V gene TRBV7-8; D perhaps matches TRBD1 (5 bases). Germline-derived CDR1 and CDR2 are SGHVS and FQNEAQ. CDR3 length: 12 amino acids. The V end was cut by 5 bases, the J end by 7 bases, with 11 bases between. This chain's CDR3 is CASSPRQGTQYF. CDR3 coding DNA: TGTGCCAGCAGCCCTCGGCAGGGGACCCAGTACTTC.

The V and J genes are TRBV5-1 and TRBJ2-3; D may be TRBD1 (6 bases). The CDR3 runs to 15 residues. CDR1 SGHRS and CDR2 YFSETQ come from the germline V gene. V was cut by 3 bases and J by 4 bases, with 15 bases left in between. This CDR3 is CASSYYRVSPDTQYF. The CDR3 coding sequence is TGCGCCAGCAGCTACTACAGGGTCTCCCCAGATACGCAGTATTTT.

The chain carries TRBV2 and TRBJ1-1; no reliable D call. This CDR3 is built from 14 residues. Germline-derived CDR1 and CDR2 are SNHLY and FYNNEI. Trimming stripped 4 bases from V and 1 base from J, with 10 bases between. Here the CDR3 reads CASSVEHTNTEAFF. The CDR3 DNA reads as TGTGCCAGCAGTGTCGAACACACGAACACTGAAGCTTTCTTT.

This clone was found a few times. The chain combines TRBV18 with TRBJ2-3; 7 bases line up with TRBD1. The CDR3 has 14 residues. Germline CDR1 and CDR2: KGHSH and LQKENI. V lost 4 bases and J lost 4; bases outside the gene matches: 5. The CDR3, as DNA: TGTGCCAGCTCACGACAGGGTATGGCAGATACGCAGTATTTT. Its translation is CASSRQGMADTQYF.

The gene calls are TRBV2 and TRBJ2-2; 9 nucleotides agree with TRBD2. The CDR3 loop spans 15 amino acids. The junction had 3 bases not matched to a gene; V was cut back by 3 bases and J by 4 bases. Germline V gene lookup returns CDR1 SNHLY and CDR2 FYNNEI. CDR3: CASSEWGLATGELFF. The DNA of the CDR3 is TGTGCCAGCAGTGAGTGGGGACTAGCCACCGGGGAGCTGTTTTTT.

The chain combines TRBV4-1 with TRBJ2-1; 8 positions match TRBD2. J lost 2 bases, V lost 6 bases, and 12 bases had no gene match. Per the germline V gene, CDR1 is MGHRA and CDR2 is YSYEKL. This CDR3 spans 17 amino acids. CDR3: CASRTGDGGGPYNEQFF. In nucleotides, the CDR3 is TGCGCCAGCAGAACAGGCGACGGGGGGGGACCCTACAATGAGCAGTTCTTC.

The rearrangement joins TRBV7-3 to TRBJ1-2; possibly TRBD1 for D (5 bases). With 2 bases removed from V and 4 bases from J, the gap between germline ends came to 8 bases. This CDR3 spans 13 amino acids. Germline loops: CDR1 SGHTA, CDR2 FQGTGA. The CDR3 DNA sequence: TGTGCCAGCAGCTTAGGGGCCCGCTATGGCTACACCTTC. Translation gives CASSLGARYGYTF.

The chain is built from TRBV21-1 and TRBJ1-6; TRBD1 is the table's D call, not checked against the DNA. TRBV21-1 is a pseudogene locus. CDR3 length: 17 amino acids. CDR3 residues: CASSKGQGQRRNSPLHF. The CDR3 nucleotides read TGTGCCAGCAGCAAAGGCCAGGGACAGAGGCGAAATTCACCCCTCCACTTT.

This chain joins TRBV18 and TRBJ1-5; D unclear. In germline, CDR1 is KGHSH, CDR2 LQKENI. This CDR3 has 13 residues. Trimming pared 6 bases from V and 3 bases from J, leaving 9 bases between. The CDR3 here is CASSETVNQPQHF. The CDR3 DNA sequence: TGTGCCAGCTCTGAAACAGTCAATCAGCCCCAGCATTTT.

The chain couples TRBV6-5 to TRBJ1-2; TRBD1 matches 9 bases. CDR3 length: 15 amino acids. The germline gives CDR1 MNHEY, CDR2 SVGAGI. V trimming: 7 bases; J trimming: 6 bases; junction bases outside the gene matches: 12. CDR3 sequence reads: CASTKPGQGGHGYTF. CDR3 sequence (DNA): TGTGCCAGCACAAAACCGGGACAGGGAGGACATGGCTACACCTTC.

The gene calls are TRBV5-8 and TRBJ2-3; 12 nucleotides agree with TRBD2. J lost 7 bases, V lost 2 bases, and 11 bases had no gene match. Germline V gene lookup returns CDR1 SGHTS and CDR2 YDEGEE. This CDR3 region has 17 residues. The CDR3 DNA sequence: TGTGCCAGCAGCTTAAGTCGGACTAGCGGGGAGGGGTATACGCAGTATTTT. Its translation is CASSLSRTSGEGYTQYF.

This clone was observed a single time. The rearrangement uses TRBV7-9 and TRBJ2-5; TRBD2 aligns across 12 bases. CDR1 and CDR2 (germline): SEHNR, FQNEAQ (reference sequence). V lost 3 bases, J lost 7 bases, and 15 bases stayed unmatched. This CDR3 contains 18 residues. This CDR3 is CASSFGFVSWTSGATQYF. CDR3 coding DNA: TGTGCCAGCAGCTTTGGCTTCGTCTCGTGGACTAGCGGGGCGACCCAGTACTTC.

This chain joins TRBV10-3 and TRBJ2-7; D is possibly TRBD2 (5 bases). Germline CDR1 and CDR2: ENHRY and SYGVKD. V was trimmed by 3 bases and J by 3 bases, leaving 15 bases between them. This CDR3 is 15 amino acids long. In DNA, the CDR3 is TGTGCCATCAGTGAAAGAGGGTCGCCCGACTACGAGCAGTACTTC. Protein product: CAISERGSPDYEQYF.

The V call is TRBV19, the J call TRBJ2-7, with 11 bases fitting TRBD2. The trim removed 1 base at V and 1 base at J, leaving 9 bases unmatched. Germline loops: CDR1 LNHDA, CDR2 SQIVND (reference sequence). CDR3 size: 18 residues. This CDR3 reads CASSIAWASSGGSYEQYF. CDR3 sequence (DNA): TGTGCCAGTAGTATAGCGTGGGCGTCTAGCGGGGGGTCCTACGAGCAGTACTTC.

The genes are TRBV20-1 and TRBJ2-5, with D possibly being TRBD1 (5 bases). The CDR3 has 10 residues. The V end was cut by 6 bases, the J end by 4 bases, with 6 bases between. Germline CDR1 reads DFQATT; CDR2 reads SNEGSKA (reference sequence). As DNA, the CDR3 is TGCAGTGCAAGGGGAGAGACCCAGTACTTC. Amino acid sequence: CSARGETQYF.

This rearrangement joins TRBV3-1 (or the pseudogene TRBV3-2) to TRBJ1-1, with D hard to call. Trimming removed 0 bases at V and 2 bases at J, with 10 bases between. The CDR3 consists of 15 residues. Germline V CDR1 and CDR2: LGHDT, YNNKEL (reference sequence). CDR3: CASSQERVLNTEAFF. The CDR3 DNA follows: TGTGCCAGCAGCCAAGAGAGGGTTCTCAACACTGAAGCTTTCTTT.